The rows below give T cell receptor beta chains drawn from one sample of a study of radiation and T cells in renal cell carcinoma. The table came from immunoSEQ multiplex PCR; TCRdb's copy has only in-frame clones and leaves some out. The table lists about 120,000 clones, roughly four fifths of them singletons. Sequenced material: blood, taken from a patient whose treatment included radiotherapy and nephrectomy. The receptors were sampled from a man between 50 and 59 years old with renal cell carcinoma. Both conserved end residues are part of each CDR3.

CASSAGSTGVNTEAFF	TRBV9	TRBJ1-1
CASSLTTGNTEAFF	TRBV5-1	TRBJ1-1
CASSPSRANTEAFF	TRBV5-1	TRBJ1-1
CASSEGGQGRTEAFF	TRBV9	TRBJ1-1
CASSPSSGQGPEQYF	TRBV7-9	TRBJ2-7
CASSLIRGGKDGGEAFF	TRBV7-9	TRBJ1-1
CAWSVQLAGGPLSETQYF	TRBV30	TRBJ2-5
CASSVQVANTEAFF	TRBV19	TRBJ1-1
CASSQAEGLLGYTF	TRBV4-2	TRBJ1-2
CASSPWGRALGSPLHF	TRBV19	TRBJ1-6
CASTGGGFSGANVLTF	TRBV27	TRBJ2-6
CASSFLRRQGDTGELFF	TRBV28	TRBJ2-2
CASSEQGNNAGPQHF	TRBV6-1	TRBJ1-5
CASTSTGSSTDTQYF	TRBV9	TRBJ2-3
CASRLGSDEQFF	TRBV2	TRBJ2-1
CASRTSGNSNQPQHF	TRBV7-2	TRBJ1-5
CASRGEGTEAFF	TRBV6-6	TRBJ1-1
CASSDSGTTTDTQYF	TRBV6-4	TRBJ2-3
CAWGGKGTRTQYF	TRBV30	TRBJ2-5
CASSPGAVNEKLFF	TRBV18	TRBJ1-4
CASSYFGSRGEQYF	TRBV6-5	TRBJ2-7
CASSIGSEQYF	TRBV19	TRBJ2-7
CAFLAQVDTGELFF	TRBV5-4	TRBJ2-2
CASSSDRGNQPQHF	TRBV10-3	TRBJ1-5
CASSPNAGWTEAFF	TRBV18	TRBJ1-1
CASSLATQRGHAEQFF	TRBV5-1	TRBJ2-1
CASSYTFGVSSYEQYF	TRBV6-5	TRBJ2-7
CASSLAGNNEQFF	TRBV13	TRBJ2-1
CASKELEGKEETQYF	TRBV19	TRBJ2-5
CASSQTGLAGTYEQYF	TRBV7-9	TRBJ2-7
CASGGTPYNEQFF	TRBV7-8	TRBJ2-1
CASSDTGAGPGELFF	TRBV5-4	TRBJ2-2
CASSPPPGAVHLTNYGYTF	TRBV4-3	TRBJ1-2
CASSLTGNNYGYTF	TRBV5-1	TRBJ1-2
CASSERSGGLGQPQHF	TRBV6-1	TRBJ1-5
CASSEGGFFYEQYF	TRBV6-1	TRBJ2-7
CASSPTGTHNYGYTF	TRBV19	TRBJ1-2
CASSSGTGYEQYF	TRBV9	TRBJ2-7
CASSIHPGLTGELFF	TRBV6-4	TRBJ2-2
CATHRDGRYEQYF	TRBV2	TRBJ2-7
CASSFTPASDEQFF	TRBV5-1	TRBJ2-1
CASTNQETQYF	TRBV5-4	TRBJ2-5
CASVQLAGGKETQYF	TRBV6-1	TRBJ2-5
CASSLGFQGGQPQHF	TRBV5-5	TRBJ1-5
CASSEALGAGGTEAFF	TRBV6-1	TRBJ1-1
CASSAGQPNQPQHF	TRBV10-1	TRBJ1-5
CASTGLGPLEQYF	TRBV6-1	TRBJ2-7
CASSFTPSSYEQYF	TRBV27	TRBJ2-7
CASSLWGSGNEKLFF	TRBV7-2	TRBJ1-4
CASSLVGGENTEAFF	TRBV5-6	TRBJ1-1
CASSLGLAGGQETQYF	TRBV5-8	TRBJ2-5
CASILGSGGGEQFF	TRBV28	TRBJ2-1
CASSPVGRGSYEQYF	TRBV18	TRBJ2-7
CASSLRGYGYTF	TRBV27	TRBJ1-2
CASSLRVAYGYTF	TRBV5-1	TRBJ1-2